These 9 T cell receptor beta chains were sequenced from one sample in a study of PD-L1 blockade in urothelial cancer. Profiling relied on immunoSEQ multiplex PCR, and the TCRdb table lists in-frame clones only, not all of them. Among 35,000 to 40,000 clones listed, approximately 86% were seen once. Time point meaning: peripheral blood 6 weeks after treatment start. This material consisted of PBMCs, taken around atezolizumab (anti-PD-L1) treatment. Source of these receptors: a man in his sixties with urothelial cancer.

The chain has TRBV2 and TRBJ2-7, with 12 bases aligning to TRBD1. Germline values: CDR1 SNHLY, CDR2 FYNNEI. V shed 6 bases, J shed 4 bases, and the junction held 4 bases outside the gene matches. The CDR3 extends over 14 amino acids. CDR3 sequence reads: CASRGDRGQYEQYF. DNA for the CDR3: TGTGCCAGCAGGGGGGACAGGGGGCAGTACGAGCAGTACTTC.

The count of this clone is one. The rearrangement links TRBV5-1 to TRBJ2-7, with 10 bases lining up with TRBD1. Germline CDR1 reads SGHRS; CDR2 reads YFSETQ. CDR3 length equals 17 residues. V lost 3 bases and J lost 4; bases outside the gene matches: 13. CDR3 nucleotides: TGCGCCAGCAGCTCGTCCATGGCTCGGGACAGGGGTTACGAGCAGTACTTC. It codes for CASSSSMARDRGYEQYF.

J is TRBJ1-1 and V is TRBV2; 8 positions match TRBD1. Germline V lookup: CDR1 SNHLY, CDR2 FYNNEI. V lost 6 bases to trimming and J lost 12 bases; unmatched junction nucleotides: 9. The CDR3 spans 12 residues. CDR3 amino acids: CASRGAGGKTFF. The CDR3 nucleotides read TGTGCCAGCAGAGGCGCAGGGGGCAAAACTTTCTTT. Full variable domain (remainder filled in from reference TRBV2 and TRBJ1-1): EPEVTQTPSHQVTQMGQEVILRCVPISNHLYFYWYRQILGQKVEFLVSFYNNEISEKSEIFDDQFSVERPDGSNFTLKIRSTKLEDSAMYFCASRGAGGKTFFGQGTRLTVV.

The DNA of the CDR3 is TGTGCCAGCAGCTTATCAGGGTTTGGGAACACTGAAGCTTTCTTT. The encoded protein is CASSLSGFGNTEAFF. This rearrangement joins TRBV7-6 to TRBJ1-1; TRBD1 might be the D (5 bases). This CDR3 has 15 residues. The germline V gene encodes CDR1 SGHVS and CDR2 FNYEAQ. Trimming cost V 2 bases and J 1 base, with 11 bases left between them.

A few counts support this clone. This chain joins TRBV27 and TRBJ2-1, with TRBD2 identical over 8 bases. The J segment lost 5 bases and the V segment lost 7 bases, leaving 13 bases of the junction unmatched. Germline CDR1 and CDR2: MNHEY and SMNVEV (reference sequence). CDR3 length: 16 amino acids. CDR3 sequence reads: CASTPYPSRGDNEQFF. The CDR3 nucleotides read TGTGCCAGCACCCCCTACCCTTCGCGGGGGGACAATGAGCAGTTCTTC.

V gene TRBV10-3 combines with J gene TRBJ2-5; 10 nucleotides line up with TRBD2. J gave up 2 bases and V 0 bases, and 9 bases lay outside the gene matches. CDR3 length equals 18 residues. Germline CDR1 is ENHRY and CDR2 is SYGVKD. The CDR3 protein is CAISESRASGGLQETQYF. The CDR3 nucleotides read TGTGCCATCAGTGAGTCCCGGGCTAGCGGGGGCCTTCAAGAGACCCAGTACTTC.

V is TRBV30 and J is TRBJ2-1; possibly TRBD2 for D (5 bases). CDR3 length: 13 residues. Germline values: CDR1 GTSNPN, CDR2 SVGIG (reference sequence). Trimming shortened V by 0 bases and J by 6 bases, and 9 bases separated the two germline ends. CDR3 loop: CAWSVFEGNEQFF. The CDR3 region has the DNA TGTGCCTGGAGTGTCTTTGAGGGCAATGAGCAGTTCTTC.

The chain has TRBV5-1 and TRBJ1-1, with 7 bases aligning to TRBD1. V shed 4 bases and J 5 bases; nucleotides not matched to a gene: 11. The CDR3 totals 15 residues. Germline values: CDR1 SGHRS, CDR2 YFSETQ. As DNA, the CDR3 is TGCGCCAGCAGCCGAGGGACAGCATCGGGAACTGAAGCTTTCTTT. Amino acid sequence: CASSRGTASGTEAFF.

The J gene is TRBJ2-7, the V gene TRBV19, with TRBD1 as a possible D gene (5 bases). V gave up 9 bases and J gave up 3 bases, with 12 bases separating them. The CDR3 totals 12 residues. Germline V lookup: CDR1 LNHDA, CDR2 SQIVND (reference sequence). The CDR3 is CASQDKFYEQYF. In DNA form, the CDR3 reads TGTGCCAGCCAGGACAAATTCTACGAGCAGTACTTC.